These T cell receptor beta chains were read from a single sample in a study of blood T cell repertoires in COVID-19. The repertoire was sequenced with immunoSEQ multiplex PCR; TCRdb's copy has only in-frame clones and lacks some. The sample includes under 350,000 clones, approximately 87% of them seen just once. The material sequenced was peripheral blood. These receptors originate from a man aged 55-75 years who had recovered from COVID-19. The CDR3 runs from the conserved cysteine through the conserved F or W. Each record gives: CDR3 DNA, CDR3 protein, D gene, J gene, clone size, V gene. D genes are given only for firm matches. The size of a clone is reported for some rows only, either as once, few or many, or as a class for expanded clones.

DNA: TGTGCCAGCAGCGGCGGGACTTCCCTCTCCTACAATGAGCAGTTCTTC
CDR3: CASSGGTSLSYNEQFF
D: NA
J: TRBJ2-1
size: NA
V: TRBV9

DNA: TGTGCCAGCAGCTTAGCGTCCGAAATCGGACGGGGGGTGTATTATGGCTACACCTTC
CDR3: CASSLASEIGRGVYYGYTF
D: NA
J: TRBJ1-2
size: NA
V: TRBV11-3

DNA: TGTGCCAGCAGCCCCGCCGGGGGGTCTACGCAGTATTTT
CDR3: CASSPAGGSTQYF
D: TRBD2
J: TRBJ2-3
size: once
V: TRBV5-4

DNA: TGTGCCAGTAGTATAGGCCGACAGGAAACTGGAAACACCATATATTTT
CDR3: CASSIGRQETGNTIYF
D: NA
J: TRBJ1-3
size: NA
V: TRBV19

DNA: TGTGCCAGCAGGACTAGCGAGAGATACAATGAGCAGTTCTTC
CDR3: CASRTSERYNEQFF
D: TRBD2
J: TRBJ2-1
size: NA
V: TRBV27

DNA: TGTGCCAGCAGCTTATCGCACTTCACAGATACGCAGTATTTT
CDR3: CASSLSHFTDTQYF
D: NA
J: TRBJ2-3
size: NA
V: TRBV11-2

DNA: TGTGCCAGTAGTACCAGTAGCAATCAGCCCCAGCATTTT
CDR3: CASSTSSNQPQHF
D: NA
J: TRBJ1-5
size: NA
V: TRBV19

DNA: TGTGCCCCCTCGGGAGAAAACAAAGCGGCGTCTGGAAACACCATATATTTT
CDR3: CAPSGENKAASGNTIYF
D: NA
J: TRBJ1-3
size: NA
V: TRBV12-2

DNA: TGTGCCAGCAGCATTAGCGGCACCGGGGAGCTGTTTTTT
CDR3: CASSISGTGELFF
D: NA
J: TRBJ2-2
size: NA
V: TRBV7-3

DNA: TGTGCCAGCAGCGAAACAGGGTTCTCTGAAGCTTTCTTT
CDR3: CASSETGFSEAFF
D: NA
J: TRBJ1-1
size: NA
V: TRBV27

DNA: TGTGCCAGCAGCTCAGCTAGCGGCACCTACGAGCAGTACTTC
CDR3: CASSSASGTYEQYF
D: TRBD2
J: TRBJ2-7
size: NA
V: TRBV7-9

DNA: TGTGCCAGTAGTATTCTCCCACAGGGTGGAAACACCGGGGAGCTGTTTTTT
CDR3: CASSILPQGGNTGELFF
D: NA
J: TRBJ2-2
size: NA
V: TRBV19

DNA: TGCAGCGTTGAAGATAGAGGGCGCGGGCAGAGCAATGAGCAGTTCTTC
CDR3: CSVEDRGRGQSNEQFF
D: NA
J: TRBJ2-1
size: NA
V: TRBV29-1

DNA: TGTGCCAGCAGCAACCAGACAGGTTCCTTCCACACCATATATTTT
CDR3: CASSNQTGSFHTIYF
D: NA
J: TRBJ1-3
size: NA
V: TRBV9

DNA: TGTGCCAGCAGCGACAGGCGCGGGGGGGCGGATACGCAGTATTTT
CDR3: CASSDRRGGADTQYF
D: TRBD2
J: TRBJ2-3
size: NA
V: TRBV6-6

DNA: TGCGCCAGCAGCTTGCGGGGGGTCAAGACAGATACGCAGTATTTT
CDR3: CASSLRGVKTDTQYF
D: TRBD2
J: TRBJ2-3
size: NA
V: TRBV5-1

DNA: TGCAGCGTGGGGGACTCTGGCTACACCTTC
CDR3: CSVGDSGYTF
D: NA
J: TRBJ1-2
size: NA
V: TRBV29-1

DNA: TGTGCCAGCAGCCCAGGGGGATACGAGCAGTACTTC
CDR3: CASSPGGYEQYF
D: TRBD1
J: TRBJ2-7
size: once
V: TRBV7-2

DNA: TGTGCCAGCAGCTTAGCGGGGACAGGCCCAACTAATGAAAAACTGTTTTTT
CDR3: CASSLAGTGPTNEKLFF
D: TRBD1
J: TRBJ1-4
size: NA
V: TRBV7-8

DNA: TGTGCCAGCAGCCAGGGGACTTTCACCGGGGAGCTGTTTTTT
CDR3: CASSQGTFTGELFF
D: NA
J: TRBJ2-2
size: NA
V: TRBV4-2

DNA: TGTGCCAGTAGTATCCAGAGAGACCCAGCGGTGGGCACAGATACGCAGTATTTT
CDR3: CASSIQRDPAVGTDTQYF
D: NA
J: TRBJ2-3
size: once
V: TRBV19

DNA: TGTGCCATCAGTGAGGGAGGCCGTGGAGATACGCAGTATTTT
CDR3: CAISEGGRGDTQYF
D: NA
J: TRBJ2-3
size: NA
V: TRBV10-3

DNA: TGTGCCAGCAGCTTGGGCTCAGGGGGGTATAATTCACCCCTCCACTTT
CDR3: CASSLGSGGYNSPLHF
D: TRBD1
J: TRBJ1-6
size: NA
V: TRBV5-6

DNA: TGTGCCAGCAGTTACCCCGCCCTACGCCCCCAGCCCCAGCATTTT
CDR3: CASSYPALRPQPQHF
D: NA
J: TRBJ1-5
size: NA
V: TRBV6-5

DNA: TGTGCCAGCAGTTACGCGGGAGGGGAGAGAGGGCAGTTCTTC
CDR3: CASSYAGGERGQFF
D: TRBD2
J: TRBJ2-1
size: NA
V: TRBV6-5

DNA: TGTGCCAGCAGCAAAACTAGCGGGAGGACCGAGCAGTACTTC
CDR3: CASSKTSGRTEQYF
D: TRBD2
J: TRBJ2-7
size: NA
V: TRBV27

DNA: TGTGCCAGCAGACCGGGACAGGGTCTTCCCGGGGAGCTGTTTTTT
CDR3: CASRPGQGLPGELFF
D: TRBD1
J: TRBJ2-2
size: NA
V: TRBV5-5

DNA: TGCGCCAGCAGCCCCTCCCCCCCGGACGGGGATAATTCACCCCTCCACTTT
CDR3: CASSPSPPDGDNSPLHF
D: NA
J: TRBJ1-6
size: NA
V: TRBV4-1

DNA: TGTGCCAGCAGTTACCGGGACAGGGGGGACGAGCAGTACTTC
CDR3: CASSYRDRGDEQYF
D: TRBD1
J: TRBJ2-7
size: NA
V: TRBV6-5

DNA: TGTGCCAGCAGTTACGGTCCCAGTTACCAAGAGACCCAGTACTTC
CDR3: CASSYGPSYQETQYF
D: NA
J: TRBJ2-5
size: NA
V: TRBV6-5

DNA: TGTGCCAGCAGATCAGCCCTCGGTCGTTCTAGCGGGGGGGCTATAGAGACCCAGTACTTC
CDR3: CASRSALGRSSGGAIETQYF
D: TRBD2
J: TRBJ2-5
size: once
V: TRBV7-6

DNA: TGTGCCAGCAGGGTGGCGGGACAGGGGAGGTACGAGCAGTACTTC
CDR3: CASRVAGQGRYEQYF
D: TRBD1
J: TRBJ2-7
size: NA
V: TRBV6-5

DNA: TGTGCCAGCAGTCAGTTCCTCTACGAGCAGTACTTC
CDR3: CASSQFLYEQYF
D: NA
J: TRBJ2-7
size: NA
V: TRBV12-3/TRBV12-4

DNA: TGTGCCCAGATCCCCCCCAACACCGGGGAGCTGTTTTTT
CDR3: CAQIPPNTGELFF
D: NA
J: TRBJ2-2
size: NA
V: TRBV30